This TCR beta chain is from a study of graft-versus-host responses after intestinal transplantation (dated by TCRdb to about 2021). Looking at the study overall: The transplants that recipients received were multivisceral, liver-intestinal, or isolated intestinal. All recipients received anti-thymocyte globulin induction followed by maintenance tacrolimus and steroids for 3 to 4 years. After intestinal transplantation, graft-versus-host and host-versus-graft alloreactive T cell clones were followed in the graft, circulation and bone marrow using bulk TCR-beta CDR3 sequencing. To identify alloreactive clones, pre-transplant mixed lymphocyte reaction products were sequenced and compared with unstimulated pre-transplant donor and recipient T cells. Of the 20 to 25 intestinal transplant recipients enrolled in the cohort, one of whom was a retransplant, a few patients without pretransplant specimens were excluded. Donor T cell macrochimerism was defined as a peak of at least 4% donor T cells among recipient peripheral blood mononuclear cells. Rather than being sequenced by the commercial service, samples from three later patients were sequenced in-house on an Illumina MiSeq and processed with MiXCR.

Comments on this clone: The sample holds no much larger clone one base away, and base qualities are not on file.

Beyond this particular receptor, the publication reports: In patients with donor T cell macrochimerism, the allografts had high GvH to HvG T cell clonal ratios. GvH clones were found in recipient bone marrow, and some of the GvH clones appeared earlier in ileal mucosa or blood, which is consistent with an intestinal mucosal origin. Early after transplant, peak levels of circulating GvH clones were associated with declines in HvG clones. The relatively low number and heterogeneity of intestinal transplant patients limited the conclusions.

In the paper's terms, the time point label means: cells obtained before transplantation from donor or recipient. In the mixed lymphocyte reactions, about 200,000 CFSE-labeled pre-transplant responders were plated with about 200,000 irradiated violet-dye-labeled stimulators and cultured for roughly six days. After the mixed lymphocyte reaction, proliferating CD3+CD4+CFSE-low and CD3+CD8+CFSE-low responder cells were FACS-sorted on a BD Influx sorter. Germline trimming: 4 bases from V, 6 bases from J; junction bases outside gene matches: 12. Reading the germline V gene (reference sequence) gives CDR1 SGHNT and CDR2 YYREEE. Its CDR3 holds 16 amino acids, cysteine through phenylalanine. The CDR3 DNA has 48 bases and is translated from base 1. The method behind the library was the immunoSEQ multiplex PCR assay. For most patients, genomic DNA was isolated with the Qiagen DNeasy Blood and Tissue Kit and sent frozen to Adaptive Biotechnologies for TCR sequencing. For most patients, high-throughput TCR-beta CDR3 sequencing of genomic DNA was performed by Adaptive Biotechnologies. Concerning the study's data processing: TCR sequencing data were retrieved from Adaptive's ImmunoSEQ software for about 17 patients, whereas a few other patients were processed with MiXCR and VDJtools. To correct CD4 versus CD8 sorting errors, any sequence found in both subsets at a frequency ratio below 5:1 was removed. CDR3 nucleotide sequences shared between donor and recipient were removed because their origin could not be assigned. Alloreactive clones required at least 2-fold expansion over unstimulated cells and minimum CFSE-low frequency of 0.002% (template counts) or 0.001% (read counts). Mappable clones were those detected in sequenced pre-transplant spleen, lymph node, or MLR CFSE-low populations of the donor or recipient. The cumulative frequency of alloreactive clones was calculated as a percentage of all sequences, weighted by copy number. Entries here come from immuneACCESS through TCRdb and include only in-frame sequences with V and J called. Some clones fail to appear in such tables; in the studies checked, an unresolved V gene covers under half of the shortfall, and the cause of the remainder is unknown. The DNA gave D and trimming, while V, J and clone size come from that table. The sample table lists about 19,000 clones, around 40% of them with a count of one. Roughly 2% of the sample is in the top ten clones.

This chain is built from TRBV5-4 and TRBJ2-1; 8 nucleotides in the junction match TRBD2. This receptor was taken from a human patient who was an organ donor for intestinal transplantation. Specimen: alloreactive CD4+ T cells from a mixed lymphocyte reaction culture, collected before transplantation. In light of the paper, this sample's cell subset or site label describes: CFSE-low proliferating T cells sorted from approximately 6-day pre-transplant mixed lymphocyte reaction (GvH or HvG direction). The nucleotide sequence is given as TGTGCCAGCAGCCAAGATCGGGGGGGAGCGGTCAATGAGCAGTTCTTC. Translation gives CASSQDRGGAVNEQFF.